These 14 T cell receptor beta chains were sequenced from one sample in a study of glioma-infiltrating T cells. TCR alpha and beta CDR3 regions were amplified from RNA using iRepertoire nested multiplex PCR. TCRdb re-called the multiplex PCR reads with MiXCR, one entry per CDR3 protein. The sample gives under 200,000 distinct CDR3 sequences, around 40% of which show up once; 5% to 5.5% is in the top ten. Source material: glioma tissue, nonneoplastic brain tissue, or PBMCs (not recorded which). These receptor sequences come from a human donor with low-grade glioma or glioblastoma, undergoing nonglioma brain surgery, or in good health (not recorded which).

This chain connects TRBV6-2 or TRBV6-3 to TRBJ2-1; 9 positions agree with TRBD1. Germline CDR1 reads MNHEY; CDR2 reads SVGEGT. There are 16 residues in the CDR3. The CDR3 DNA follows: TGTGACACCAGTGACCGACCGGGACAGGGTTACAATGAGCAGTTCTTC. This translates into CDTSDRPGQGYNEQFF.

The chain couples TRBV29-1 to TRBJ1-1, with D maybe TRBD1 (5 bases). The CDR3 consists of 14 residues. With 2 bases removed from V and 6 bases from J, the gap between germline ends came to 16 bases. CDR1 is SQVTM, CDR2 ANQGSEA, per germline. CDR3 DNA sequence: TGCAGCGTTGAATCGCCAGGGACGACCGCTGAAGCTTTCTTT. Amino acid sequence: CSVESPGTTAEAFF.

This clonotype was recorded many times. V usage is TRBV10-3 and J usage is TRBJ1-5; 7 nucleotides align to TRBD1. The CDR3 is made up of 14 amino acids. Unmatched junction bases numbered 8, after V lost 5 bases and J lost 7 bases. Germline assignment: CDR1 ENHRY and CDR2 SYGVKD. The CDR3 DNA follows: TGTGCCATCAGTAAGACAGGGATCGACCAGCCCCAGCATTTT. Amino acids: CAISKTGIDQPQHF.

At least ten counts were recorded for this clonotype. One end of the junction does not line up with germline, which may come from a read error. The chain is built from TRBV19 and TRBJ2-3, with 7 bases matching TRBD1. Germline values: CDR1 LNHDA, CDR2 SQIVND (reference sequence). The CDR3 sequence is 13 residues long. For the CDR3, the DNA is TGCGCCAGTTCGACAGGGTTCACAGATACGCAGTATTTT. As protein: CASSTGFTDTQYF.

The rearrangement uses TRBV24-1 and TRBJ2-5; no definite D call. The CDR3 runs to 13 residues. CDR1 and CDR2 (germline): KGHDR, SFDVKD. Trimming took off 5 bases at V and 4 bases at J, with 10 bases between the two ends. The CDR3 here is CATSGASSETQYF. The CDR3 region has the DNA TGTGCCACCAGTGGGGCAAGTTCAGAGACCCAGTACTTC.

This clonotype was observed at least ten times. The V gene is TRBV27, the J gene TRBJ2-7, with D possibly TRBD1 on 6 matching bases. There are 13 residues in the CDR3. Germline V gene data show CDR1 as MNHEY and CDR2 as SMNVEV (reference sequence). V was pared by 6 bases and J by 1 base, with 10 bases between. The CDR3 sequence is CASSLQGSYEQYF. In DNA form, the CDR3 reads TGTGCCAGCAGCTTACAGGGTTCCTACGAGCAGTACTTC.

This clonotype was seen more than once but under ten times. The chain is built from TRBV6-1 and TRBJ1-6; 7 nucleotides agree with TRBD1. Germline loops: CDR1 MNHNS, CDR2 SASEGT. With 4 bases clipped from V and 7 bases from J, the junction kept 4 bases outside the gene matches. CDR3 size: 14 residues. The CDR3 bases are TGTGCCAGCAGTGTACGGGACAGAAATTCACCCCTCCACTTT. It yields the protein CASSVRDRNSPLHF.

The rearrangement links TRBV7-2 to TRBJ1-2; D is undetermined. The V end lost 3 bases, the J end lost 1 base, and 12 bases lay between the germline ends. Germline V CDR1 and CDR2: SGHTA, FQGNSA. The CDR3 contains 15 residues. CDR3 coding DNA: TGTGCCAGCAGCTTCTCGACATGGGGTAACTATGGCTACACCTTC. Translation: CASSFSTWGNYGYTF.

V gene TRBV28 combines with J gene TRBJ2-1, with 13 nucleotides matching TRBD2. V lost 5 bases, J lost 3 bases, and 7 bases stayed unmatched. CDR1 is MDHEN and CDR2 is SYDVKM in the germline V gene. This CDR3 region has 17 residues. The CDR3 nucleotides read TGTGCCAGCAGTCCGACTAGCGGGAGGCCCGGCTACAATGAGCAGTTCTTC. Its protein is CASSPTSGRPGYNEQFF.

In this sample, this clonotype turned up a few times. CDR3 nucleotide sequence: TGTGCCAGCAGCCAGAGTGGTAGAAACACCCACACTGAAGCTTTCTTT. This gives the protein CASSQSGRNTHTEAFF. V gene TRBV14 combines with J gene TRBJ1-1, with D unclear. This CDR3 spans 16 amino acids. V was clipped by 3 bases and J by 3 bases, with 17 bases between them. CDR1 SGHDN and CDR2 FVKESK come from the germline V gene.

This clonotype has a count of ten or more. The CDR3 spells CASSPMTSDTEAFF. The CDR3 DNA reads TGTGCCAGCAGTCCTATGACATCGGACACTGAAGCTTTCTTT. This chain joins TRBV6-1 and TRBJ1-1; no firm D call. Trimming left V 5 bases short and J 3 bases short, with 13 bases between. The CDR3 contains 14 residues. The V gene's germline CDR1 is MNHNS and CDR2 SASEGT.

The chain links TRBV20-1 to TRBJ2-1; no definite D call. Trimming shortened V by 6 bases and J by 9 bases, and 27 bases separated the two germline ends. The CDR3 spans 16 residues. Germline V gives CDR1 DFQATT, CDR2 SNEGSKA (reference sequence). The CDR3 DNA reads TGCAGTGCGCACCACCGCATTGGACGACTTCCAAGTGAGCAGTTCTTC. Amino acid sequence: CSAHHRIGRLPSEQFF.

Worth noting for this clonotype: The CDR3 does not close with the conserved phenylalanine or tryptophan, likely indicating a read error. The CDR3 loop reads CASSPSSRTSGLQQFL. CDR3 DNA: TGTGCCAGCAGTCCCTCCTCCCGGACTAGCGGACTTCAGCAGTTCCTC. The chain recombines TRBV27 with TRBJ2-1; 10 bases align to TRBD2. The germline V gene encodes CDR1 MNHEY and CDR2 SMNVEV (reference sequence). The length of the CDR3 is 16 residues. The junction had 15 bases not matched to a gene; V was cut back by 5 bases and J by 11 bases.

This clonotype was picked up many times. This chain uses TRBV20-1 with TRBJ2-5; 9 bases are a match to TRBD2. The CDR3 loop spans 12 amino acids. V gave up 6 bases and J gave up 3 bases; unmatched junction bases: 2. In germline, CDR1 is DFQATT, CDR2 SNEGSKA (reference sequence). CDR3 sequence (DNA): TGCAGTGCAAGACTAGCGGAAGAGACCCAGTACTTC. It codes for CSARLAEETQYF.